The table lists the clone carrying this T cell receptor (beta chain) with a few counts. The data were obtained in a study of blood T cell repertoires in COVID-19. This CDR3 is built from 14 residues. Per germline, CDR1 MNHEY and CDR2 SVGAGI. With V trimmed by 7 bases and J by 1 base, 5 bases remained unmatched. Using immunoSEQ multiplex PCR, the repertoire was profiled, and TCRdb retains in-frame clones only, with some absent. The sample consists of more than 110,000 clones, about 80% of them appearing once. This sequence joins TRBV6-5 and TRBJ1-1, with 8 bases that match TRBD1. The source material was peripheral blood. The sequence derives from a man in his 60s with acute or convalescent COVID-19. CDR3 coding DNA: TGTGCCAGCAAACCGGGACAGGCGAACACTGAAGCTTTCTTT. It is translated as CASKPGQANTEAFF.